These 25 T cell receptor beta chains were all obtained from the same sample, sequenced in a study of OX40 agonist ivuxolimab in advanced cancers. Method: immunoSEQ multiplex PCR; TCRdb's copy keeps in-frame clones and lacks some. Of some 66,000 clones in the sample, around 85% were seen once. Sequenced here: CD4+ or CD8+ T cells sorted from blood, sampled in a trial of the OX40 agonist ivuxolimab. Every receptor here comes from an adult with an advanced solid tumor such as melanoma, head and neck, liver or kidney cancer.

CDR3 in DNA: TGCGCCAGCAGCCCACAGGGGGGGAACACTGAAGCTTTCTTT. This gives the protein CASSPQGGNTEAFF. The J gene is TRBJ1-1, the V gene TRBV5-1; 8 nucleotides match TRBD1. Trimming took 4 bases from V and 1 from J; bases not matched to a gene: 3. The CDR3 has 14 residues. Germline V gives CDR1 SGHRS, CDR2 YFSETQ.

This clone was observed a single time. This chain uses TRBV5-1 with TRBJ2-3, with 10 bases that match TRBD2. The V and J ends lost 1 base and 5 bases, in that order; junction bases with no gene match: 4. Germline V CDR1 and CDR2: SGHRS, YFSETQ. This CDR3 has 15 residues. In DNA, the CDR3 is TGCGCCAGCAGCTTGACAGCGGGGGGGCTAGATACGCAGTATTTT. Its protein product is CASSLTAGGLDTQYF.

CDR3 protein: CASTETGRADTQYF. Here the CDR3 DNA reads TGTGCCAGCACTGAGACAGGGAGGGCAGATACGCAGTATTTT. V gene TRBV6-1 combines with J gene TRBJ2-3; perhaps D is TRBD1 or TRBD2 (7 bases each). This CDR3 is 14 amino acids long. From germline, CDR1 is MNHNS and CDR2 SASEGT. Deletions cut 7 bases from V and 4 bases from J, with 15 bases between.

The CDR3 DNA reads TGTGCCAGCAGCCAGGTTGAGTGGAGCTATGGCTACACCTTC. Its protein product is CASSQVEWSYGYTF. The chain recombines TRBV5-5 with TRBJ1-2; D gene uncertain. CDR3 size: 14 residues. The germline V gene encodes CDR1 SGHKS and CDR2 YYEKEE (reference sequence). The V gene lost 4 bases and the J gene lost 4 bases, with 14 bases spanning the gap. The whole variable domain, remainder taken from reference TRBV5-5 and TRBJ1-2, is DAGVTQSPTHLIKTRGQQVTLRCSPISGHKSVSWYQQVLGQGPQFIFQYYEKEERGRGNFPDRFSARQFPNYSSELNVNALLLGDSALYLCASSQVEWSYGYTFGSGTRLTVV.

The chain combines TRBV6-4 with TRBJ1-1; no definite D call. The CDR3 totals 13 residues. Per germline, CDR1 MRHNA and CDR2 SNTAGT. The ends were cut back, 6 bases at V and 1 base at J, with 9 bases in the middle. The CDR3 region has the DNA TGTGCCAGCAGCAGCCAGGCGAACACTGAAGCTTTCTTT. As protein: CASSSQANTEAFF.

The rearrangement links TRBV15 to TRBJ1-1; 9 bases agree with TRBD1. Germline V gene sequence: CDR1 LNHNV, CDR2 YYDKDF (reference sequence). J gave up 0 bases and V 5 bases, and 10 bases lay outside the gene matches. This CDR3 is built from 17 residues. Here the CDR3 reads CATSFGPGTGMNTEAFF. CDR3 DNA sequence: TGTGCCACCAGCTTCGGTCCCGGGACAGGGATGAACACTGAAGCTTTCTTT.

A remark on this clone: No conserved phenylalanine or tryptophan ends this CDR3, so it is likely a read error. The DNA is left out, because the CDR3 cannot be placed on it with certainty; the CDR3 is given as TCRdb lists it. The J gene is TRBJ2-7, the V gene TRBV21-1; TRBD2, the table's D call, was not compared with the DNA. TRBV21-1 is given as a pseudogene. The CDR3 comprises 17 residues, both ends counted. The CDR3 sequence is CASSKALGRFGIRENPL.

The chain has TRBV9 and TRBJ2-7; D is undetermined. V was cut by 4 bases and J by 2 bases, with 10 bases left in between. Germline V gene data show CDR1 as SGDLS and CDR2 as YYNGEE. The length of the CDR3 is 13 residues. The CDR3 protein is CASSFRPAYEQYF. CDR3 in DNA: TGTGCCAGCAGCTTTCGACCGGCCTACGAGCAGTACTTC.

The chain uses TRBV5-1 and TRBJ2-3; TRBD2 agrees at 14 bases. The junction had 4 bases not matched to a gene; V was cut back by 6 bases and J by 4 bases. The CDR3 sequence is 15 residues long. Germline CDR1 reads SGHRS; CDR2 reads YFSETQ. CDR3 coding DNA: TGCGCCAGCACGGGACTAGCGGGGGCCTCAGATACGCAGTATTTT. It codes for CASTGLAGASDTQYF.

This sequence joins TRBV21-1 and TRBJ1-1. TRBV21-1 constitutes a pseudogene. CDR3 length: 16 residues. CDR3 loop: CASRIDIATHRTEAFF. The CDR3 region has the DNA TGTGCCAGCAGAATAGATATAGCTACACATCGCACTGAAGCTTTCTTT.

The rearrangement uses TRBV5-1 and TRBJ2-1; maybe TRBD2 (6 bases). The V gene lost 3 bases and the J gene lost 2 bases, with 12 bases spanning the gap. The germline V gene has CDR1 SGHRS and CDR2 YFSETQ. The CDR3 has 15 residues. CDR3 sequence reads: CASSSTGEPYNEQFF. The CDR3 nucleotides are TGCGCCAGCAGCTCGACGGGGGAACCCTACAATGAGCAGTTCTTC.

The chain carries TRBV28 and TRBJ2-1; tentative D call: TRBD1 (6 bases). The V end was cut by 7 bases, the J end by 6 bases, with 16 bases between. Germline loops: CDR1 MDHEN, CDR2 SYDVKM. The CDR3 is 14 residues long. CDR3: CASTGQGMGNEQFF. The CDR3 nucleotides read TGTGCCAGCACTGGTCAGGGGATGGGCAATGAGCAGTTCTTC.

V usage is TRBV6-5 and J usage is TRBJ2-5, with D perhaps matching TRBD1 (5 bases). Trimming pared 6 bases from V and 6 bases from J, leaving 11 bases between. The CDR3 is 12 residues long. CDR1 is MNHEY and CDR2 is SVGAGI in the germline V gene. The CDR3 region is CASSQRGKTQYF. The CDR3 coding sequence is TGTGCCAGCAGCCAAAGGGGAAAGACCCAGTACTTC.

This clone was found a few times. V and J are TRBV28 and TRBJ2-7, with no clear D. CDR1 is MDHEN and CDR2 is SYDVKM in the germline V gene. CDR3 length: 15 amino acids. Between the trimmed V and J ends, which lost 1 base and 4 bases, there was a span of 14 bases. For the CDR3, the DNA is TGTGCCAGCAGTTTATCCCGGACGATGACTTACGAGCAGTACTTC. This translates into CASSLSRTMTYEQYF.

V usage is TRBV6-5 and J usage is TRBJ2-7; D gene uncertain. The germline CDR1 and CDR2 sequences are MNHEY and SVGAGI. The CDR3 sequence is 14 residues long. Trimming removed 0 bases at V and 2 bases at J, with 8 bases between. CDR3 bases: TGTGCCAGCAGTTACTCTCTAGGCCCCTACGAGCAGTACTTC. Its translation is CASSYSLGPYEQYF.

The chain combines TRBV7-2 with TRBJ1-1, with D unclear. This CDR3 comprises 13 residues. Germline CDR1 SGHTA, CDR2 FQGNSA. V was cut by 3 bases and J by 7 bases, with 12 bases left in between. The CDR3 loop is CASSFPRTLEAFF. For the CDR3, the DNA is TGTGCCAGCAGCTTTCCGCGTACCCTTGAAGCTTTCTTT.

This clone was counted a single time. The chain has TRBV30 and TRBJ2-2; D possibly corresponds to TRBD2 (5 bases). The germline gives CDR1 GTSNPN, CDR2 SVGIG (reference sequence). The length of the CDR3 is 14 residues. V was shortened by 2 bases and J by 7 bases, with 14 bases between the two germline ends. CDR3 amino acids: CAWSSPGMSGELFF. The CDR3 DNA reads TGTGCCTGGAGTTCTCCGGGGATGAGCGGGGAGCTGTTTTTT.

CDR3 sequence reads: CASSQNGIPASNQPQHF. CDR3 sequence (DNA): TGTGCCAGCAGTCAAAATGGCATACCGGCGAGCAATCAGCCCCAGCATTTT. V gene TRBV21-1 combines with J gene TRBJ1-5. TRBV21-1 is given as a pseudogene. This CDR3 contains 17 residues.

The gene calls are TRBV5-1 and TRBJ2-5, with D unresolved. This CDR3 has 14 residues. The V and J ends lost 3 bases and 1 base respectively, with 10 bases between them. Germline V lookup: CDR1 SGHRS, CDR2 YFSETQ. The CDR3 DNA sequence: TGCGCCAGCAGCTCTATCTTGGGCCAAGAGACCCAGTACTTC. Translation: CASSSILGQETQYF.

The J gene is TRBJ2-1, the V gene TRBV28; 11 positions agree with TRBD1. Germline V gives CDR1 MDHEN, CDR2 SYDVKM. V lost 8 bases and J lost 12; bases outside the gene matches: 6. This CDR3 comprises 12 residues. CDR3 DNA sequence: TGTGCCAGCCTGGGACAGGGGGGTTGGCAGTTCTTC. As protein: CASLGQGGWQFF.

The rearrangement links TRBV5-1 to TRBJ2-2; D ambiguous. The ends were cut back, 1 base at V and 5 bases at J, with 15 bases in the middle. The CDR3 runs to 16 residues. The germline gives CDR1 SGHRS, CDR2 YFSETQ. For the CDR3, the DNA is TGCGCCAGCAGCTTGATCCCGGGCCCGGGTACCGGGGAGCTGTTTTTT. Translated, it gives CASSLIPGPGTGELFF.

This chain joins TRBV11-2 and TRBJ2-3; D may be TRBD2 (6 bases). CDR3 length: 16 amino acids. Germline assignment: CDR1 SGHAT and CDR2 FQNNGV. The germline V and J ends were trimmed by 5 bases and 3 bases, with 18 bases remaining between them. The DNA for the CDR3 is TGTGCCAGCAGCCGCGGGACTTCCCGAGGGACAGATACGCAGTATTTT. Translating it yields CASSRGTSRGTDTQYF.

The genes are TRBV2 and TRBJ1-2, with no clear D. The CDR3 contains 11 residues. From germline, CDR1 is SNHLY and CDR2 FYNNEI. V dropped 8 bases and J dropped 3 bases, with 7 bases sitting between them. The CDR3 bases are TGTGCCAGCGAACTCTACTATGGCTACACCTTC. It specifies CASELYYGYTF.

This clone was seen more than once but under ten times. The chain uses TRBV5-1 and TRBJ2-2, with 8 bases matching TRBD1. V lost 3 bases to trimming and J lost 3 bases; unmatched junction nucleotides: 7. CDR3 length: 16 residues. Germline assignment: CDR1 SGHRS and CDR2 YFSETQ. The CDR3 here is CASSSTDRGDTGELFF. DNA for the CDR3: TGCGCCAGCAGCTCCACCGACAGGGGAGACACCGGGGAGCTGTTTTTT.

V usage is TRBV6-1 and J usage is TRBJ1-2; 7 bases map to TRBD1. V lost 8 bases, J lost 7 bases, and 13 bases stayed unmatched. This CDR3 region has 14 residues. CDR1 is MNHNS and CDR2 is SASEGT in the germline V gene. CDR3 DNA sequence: TGTGCCAGCCGCGCTTCGGACAGGCTGGGTGGCTACACCTTC. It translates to CASRASDRLGGYTF.